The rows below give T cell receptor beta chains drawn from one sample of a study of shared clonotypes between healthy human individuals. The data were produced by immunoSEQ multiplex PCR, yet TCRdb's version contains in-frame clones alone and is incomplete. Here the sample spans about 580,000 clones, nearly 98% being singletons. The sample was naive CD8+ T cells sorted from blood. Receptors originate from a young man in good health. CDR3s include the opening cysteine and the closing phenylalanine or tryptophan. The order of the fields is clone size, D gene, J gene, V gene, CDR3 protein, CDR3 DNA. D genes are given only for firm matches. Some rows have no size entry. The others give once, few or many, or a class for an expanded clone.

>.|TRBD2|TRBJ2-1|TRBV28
CASSFELAGNHNEQFF
TGTGCCAGCAGTTTCGAACTAGCGGGAAACCACAATGAGCAGTTCTTC
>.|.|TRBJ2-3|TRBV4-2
CASSPRGGDTQYF
TGTGCCAGCAGCCCAAGGGGAGGAGATACGCAGTATTTT
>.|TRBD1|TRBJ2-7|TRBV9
CASSFRTGGSYEQYF
TGTGCCAGCAGCTTCCGGACAGGGGGGTCCTACGAGCAGTACTTC
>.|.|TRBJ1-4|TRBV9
CASSVAAGEKLFF
TGTGCCAGCAGCGTAGCGGCTGGTGAAAAACTGTTTTTT
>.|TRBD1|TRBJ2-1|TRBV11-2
CASSLAQWRQGLNNEQFF
TGTGCCAGCAGCTTAGCCCAATGGAGACAGGGCCTAAACAATGAGCAGTTCTTC
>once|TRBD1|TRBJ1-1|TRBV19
CASSNRDRGYGTEAFF
TGTGCCAGTAGTAACCGGGACAGGGGATACGGCACTGAAGCTTTCTTT
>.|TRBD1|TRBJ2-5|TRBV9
CASSVWDSPQETQYF
TGTGCCAGCAGCGTATGGGACAGTCCCCAAGAGACCCAGTACTTC
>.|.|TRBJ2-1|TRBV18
CASDDSKGLSKKRFDEQFF
TGTGCCAGCGACGACAGTAAAGGGCTATCCAAGAAGCGGTTCGATGAGCAGTTCTTC
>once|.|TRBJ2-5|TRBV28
CASSLGAVGVQETQYF
TGTGCCAGCAGTTTGGGGGCGGTCGGGGTCCAAGAGACCCAGTACTTC
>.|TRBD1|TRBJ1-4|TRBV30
CAWSDRTGVGEKLFF
TGTGCCTGGAGTGACCGGACAGGGGTTGGGGAAAAACTGTTTTTT
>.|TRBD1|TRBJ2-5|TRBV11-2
CASSLLGTVKETQYF
TGTGCCAGCAGCTTACTTGGGACAGTGAAAGAGACCCAGTACTTC
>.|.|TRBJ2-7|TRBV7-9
CASSHGDEQYF
TGTGCCAGCAGCCACGGAGATGAGCAGTACTTC
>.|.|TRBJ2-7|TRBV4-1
CASSQYQGEDEQYF
TGCGCCAGCAGCCAATACCAGGGCGAGGACGAGCAGTACTTC
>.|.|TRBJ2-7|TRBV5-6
CASSLGDLAYEQYF
TGTGCCAGCAGCTTGGGGGACTTAGCCTACGAGCAGTACTTC
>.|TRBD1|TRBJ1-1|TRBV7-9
CASSLVGTGDMNTEAFF
TGTGCCAGCAGCTTAGTCGGGACAGGTGATATGAACACTGAAGCTTTCTTT
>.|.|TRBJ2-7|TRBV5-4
CASSAPSEGYEQYF
TGTGCCAGCAGCGCACCTAGCGAGGGCTACGAGCAGTACTTC
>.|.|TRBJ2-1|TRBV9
CASSVGGGVSYNEQFF
TGTGCCAGCAGCGTAGGTGGCGGAGTGTCCTACAATGAGCAGTTCTTC
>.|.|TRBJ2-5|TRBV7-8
CASSLGTESGNGETQYF
TGTGCCAGCAGTTTAGGGACTGAGTCGGGAAACGGAGAGACCCAGTACTTC
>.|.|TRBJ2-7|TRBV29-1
CSARFPGSYEQYF
TGCAGCGCCCGATTCCCAGGGAGTTACGAGCAGTACTTC
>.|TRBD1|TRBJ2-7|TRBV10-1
CASSAGQGPYEQYF
TGCGCCAGCAGTGCCGGACAGGGACCCTACGAGCAGTACTTC
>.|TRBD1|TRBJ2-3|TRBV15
CATSRVRQGADTQYF
TGTGCCACCAGCAGAGTCCGACAGGGTGCTGATACGCAGTATTTT
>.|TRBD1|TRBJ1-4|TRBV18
CASSLGQGPNEKLFF
TGTGCCAGCTCACTCGGACAGGGCCCTAATGAAAAACTGTTTTTT
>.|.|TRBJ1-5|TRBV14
CASSQGLNQPQHF
TGTGCCAGCAGTCAGGGTTTGAATCAGCCCCAGCATTTT
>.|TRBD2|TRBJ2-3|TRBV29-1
CSATSPSSGSADTQYF
TGCAGCGCTACCTCCCCCTCTAGCGGGAGCGCAGATACGCAGTATTTT
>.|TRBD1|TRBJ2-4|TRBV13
CASSPGQGNIQYF
TGTGCCAGCAGCCCGGGACAGGGGAACATTCAGTACTTC
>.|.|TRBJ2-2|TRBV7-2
CATLGAAPDTGELFF
TGTGCCACCCTGGGGGCCGCCCCCGACACCGGGGAGCTGTTTTTT
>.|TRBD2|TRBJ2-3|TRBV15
CATSGRLAGSTDTQYF
TGTGCCACCAGCGGCCGACTAGCGGGTAGCACAGATACGCAGTATTTT
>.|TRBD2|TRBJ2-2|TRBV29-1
CSVEGEASGRDDTGELFF
TGCAGCGTTGAAGGGGAGGCTAGCGGGAGGGATGATACAGGGGAGCTGTTTTTT
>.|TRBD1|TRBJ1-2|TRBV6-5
CASSYRETGGGYTF
TGTGCCAGCAGTTACAGAGAGACAGGGGGCGGCTACACCTTC
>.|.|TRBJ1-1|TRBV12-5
CASGLTGDTEAFF
TGTGCTAGTGGTCTCACGGGGGACACTGAAGCTTTCTTT
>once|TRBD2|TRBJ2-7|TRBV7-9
CASSRVTSDSYEQYF
TGTGCCAGCAGCCGCGTGACTAGCGACTCCTACGAGCAGTACTTC
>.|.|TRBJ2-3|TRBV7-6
CASSLDRITDTQYF
TGTGCCAGCAGCTTAGATAGGATCACAGATACGCAGTATTTT
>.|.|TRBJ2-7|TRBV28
CASTLGSQGPYEQYF
TGTGCCAGCACCCTCGGGTCACAGGGTCCCTACGAGCAGTACTTC
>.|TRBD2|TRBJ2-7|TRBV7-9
CASSPRAGGLFEQYF
TGTGCCAGCAGCCCGAGGGCGGGAGGTCTTTTCGAGCAGTACTTC
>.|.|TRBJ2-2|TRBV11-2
CASSLSLNTGELFF
TGTGCCAGCAGCTTAAGCTTGAACACCGGGGAGCTGTTTTTT
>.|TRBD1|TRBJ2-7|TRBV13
CASSPRDSEQYF
TGTGCCAGCAGCCCCAGGGACAGCGAGCAGTACTTC
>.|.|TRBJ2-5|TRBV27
CASSLGPGGRLTQYF
TGTGCCAGCAGTTTGGGCCCGGGCGGGCGATTGACCCAGTACTTC
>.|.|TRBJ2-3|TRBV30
CASVLNTHTDTQYF
TGTGCCTCGGTATTAAACACACACACAGATACGCAGTATTTT
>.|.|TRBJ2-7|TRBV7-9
CASSPRDTGTYEQYF
TGTGCCAGCAGCCCCCGGGACACTGGTACCTACGAGCAGTACTTC
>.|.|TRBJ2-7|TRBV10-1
CASSEAVSYEQYF
TGCGCCAGCAGTGAGGCGGTCTCCTACGAGCAGTACTTC